What follows is one T cell receptor (beta chain) and its context. Its antigen remains unknown. The table came from immunoSEQ multiplex PCR; TCRdb's copy has only in-frame clones and leaves some out. The table includes 170,000 or so clones, about 86% detected once. This specimen comes from a study of cytomegalovirus exposure and HLA in healthy donors. Study conclusions and caveats: In the 120 validation repertoires, around 95% of cluster scores exceeded 0, per a later analysis.

Among the 120 or so subjects of the validation cohort, separate from the roughly 650-subject first cohort, were the donors. J was trimmed by 2 bases and V by 3 bases; bases with no gene match: 4. This CDR3 has 17 residues. CDR1 MRHNA and CDR2 SNTAGT come from the germline V gene. Sequenced sample: PBMCs. The sequence came from a woman between 18 and 30 years old in good health and CMV-seropositive. This chain links TRBV6-4 with TRBJ2-3; TRBD2 matches at 14 bases. Here the CDR3 DNA reads TGTGCCAGCAGTGAAAGACTAGCGGGGGGGAACACAGATACGCAGTATTTT. Translated: CASSERLAGGNTDTQYF.